This entry describes one TCR beta chain. Its antigen target is currently unknown. No much larger clonotype is one base removed from it; base qualities were not supplied. RNA was extracted with the RNeasy kit and 0.5 to 1 ug was reverse transcribed using random hexamers. The immunoSEQ multiplex PCR assay, covering 54 Vbeta and 13 Jbeta segments, was used to amplify TCR beta CDR3 regions. Bias from PCR amplification was corrected by using a synthetic template baseline for primer optimization and for computational correction. As for the original processing: Reads were annotated to V, D and J genes per IMGT and analyzed with immunoSEQ Analyzer, keeping only productive sequences. Clonality was calculated as one minus the Shannon entropy normalized by log2 of the number of productive unique sequences. For each patient and control, public and private clones were evaluated within the 100 most prevalent clones. Clones were defined as Susac-specific if absent from the healthy and MS cohorts, from approximately 1,100 published viral clones and from other ImmuneACCESS disease sequences. The public reads were reprocessed in TCRdb via fastp at Q25 and MiXCR, keeping in-frame beta chains. One record per CDR3 amino acid sequence lists the most common genes and DNA. The V and J calls were not made by the authors but by TCRdb's processing. The sample table lists roughly 110,000 distinct CDR3 sequences, around 90% of them with a count of one. The top ten clonotypes cover 0.11% to 0.15% of the sample.

The data were obtained in a study of CD8 T cells in Susac syndrome (dated by TCRdb to about 2019). Notes on the research overall: Repertoire sequencing was used to test whether CD8+ T cell activation and differentiation in Susac syndrome was antigen driven. The paper's findings and limits, for the study overall: The study acknowledged that relatively few individuals were included in the TCR sequencing and HLA analysis.

High-throughput TCR beta sequencing profiled peripheral blood CD8+ and CD4+ T cells from healthy donors, Susac syndrome patients and multiple sclerosis patients. Healthy donors were age- and sex-matched controls. CD8+ TEMRA cells were enriched by FACS, while bulk CD8+ and CD4+ T cells were purified by magnetic negative isolation. Blood was collected in EDTA tubes and processed within 24 hours, with PBMCs isolated through density gradient centrifugation. PBMCs destined for TCR sequencing were cryopreserved in liquid nitrogen and later thawed in a 37 °C water bath. The sorted or isolated CD4+, CD8+ and CD8+ TEMRA cells reached a purity of at least 90%. From the cysteine through the phenylalanine, the CDR3 covers 17 amino acids. Just the 51-base CDR3 DNA is kept, in frame starting at base 1. CDR1 is given as SGHTA and CDR2 as FQGNSA, both from the germline V gene. A distance of 15 bases separates the germline ends of V and J, which lose 1 base and 0 bases respectively.

Material for sequencing was CD4+ T cells from PBMCs. The V gene is TRBV7-2 and the J gene is TRBJ2-5; the D region possibly corresponds to TRBD2 (6 bases align). This sequence originates from a human donor in good health. CDR3 region: CASSLESFGDYQETQYF. The nucleotide sequence is given as TGTGCCAGCAGCTTAGAGTCCTTCGGGGACTACCAAGAGACCCAGTACTTC.